The T cell receptor beta chain described here comes from a study of blood T cell repertoires in COVID-19. At the level of the study: Whether acute or convalescent, the COVID-19 samples came from the United States, Italy and Spain. The cDNA or gDNA used as material had been derived from T cells, B-cell-depleted T cells, or PBMCs.

In the study's own analysis: The authors estimated nucleated cell counts from reference gene primer amplification. Only in-frame clones appear in the TCRdb table, and some are missing; sequencing was by immunoSEQ multiplex PCR. The DNA was the basis for D and trimming; V, J and clone size are from that table. This table holds over 100,000 clones, over 80% found once. V shed 3 bases and J shed 3 bases, with 8 bases lying between them. The CDR3 has 13 amino acids. Sequencing was carried out using peripheral blood. This receptor was identified in a woman in her 70s with acute or convalescent COVID-19. V is TRBV12-3 or TRBV12-4 and J is TRBJ1-1; D is uncertain. The CDR3: CASSFRRHTEAFF. DNA of the CDR3: TGTGCCAGCAGTTTCAGGAGGCACACTGAAGCTTTCTTT.